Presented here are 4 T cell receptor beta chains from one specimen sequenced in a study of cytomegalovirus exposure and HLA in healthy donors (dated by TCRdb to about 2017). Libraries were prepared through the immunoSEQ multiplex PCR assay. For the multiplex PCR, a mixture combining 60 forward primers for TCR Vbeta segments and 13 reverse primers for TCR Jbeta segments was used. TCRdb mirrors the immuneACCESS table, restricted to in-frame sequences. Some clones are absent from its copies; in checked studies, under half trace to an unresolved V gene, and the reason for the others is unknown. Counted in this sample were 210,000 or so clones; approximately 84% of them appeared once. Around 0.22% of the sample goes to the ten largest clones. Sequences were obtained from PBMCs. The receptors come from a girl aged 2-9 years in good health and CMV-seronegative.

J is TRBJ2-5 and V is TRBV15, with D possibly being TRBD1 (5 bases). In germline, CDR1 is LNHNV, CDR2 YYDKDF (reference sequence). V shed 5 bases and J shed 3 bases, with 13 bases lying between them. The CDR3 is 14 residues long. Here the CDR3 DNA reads TGTGCCACCAGCCCCTTTCGGACAAAAGAGACCCAGTACTTC. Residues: CATSPFRTKETQYF.

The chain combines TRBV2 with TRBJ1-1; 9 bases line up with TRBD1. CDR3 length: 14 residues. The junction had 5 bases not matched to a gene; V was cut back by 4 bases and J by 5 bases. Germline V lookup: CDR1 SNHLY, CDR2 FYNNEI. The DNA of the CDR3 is TGTGCCAGCAGTGCACAGGGGGCTGGGACTGAAGCTTTCTTT. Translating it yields CASSAQGAGTEAFF.

CDR3 region: CASSSLAGSSTDTQYF. The CDR3 coding sequence is TGCGCCAGCAGCTCCCTAGCGGGATCGAGCACAGATACGCAGTATTTT. V usage is TRBV5-1 and J usage is TRBJ2-3; TRBD2 matches at 9 bases. This CDR3 comprises 16 residues. V was clipped by 3 bases and J by 0 bases; unmatched bases: 5. Per germline, CDR1 SGHRS and CDR2 YFSETQ.

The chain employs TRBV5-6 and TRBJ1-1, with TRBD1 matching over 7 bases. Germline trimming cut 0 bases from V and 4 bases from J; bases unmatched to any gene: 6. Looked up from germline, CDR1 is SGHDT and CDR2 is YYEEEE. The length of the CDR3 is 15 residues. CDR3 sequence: CASSLAAGGSTEAFF. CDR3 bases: TGTGCCAGCAGCTTGGCGGCAGGGGGGTCCACTGAAGCTTTCTTT.